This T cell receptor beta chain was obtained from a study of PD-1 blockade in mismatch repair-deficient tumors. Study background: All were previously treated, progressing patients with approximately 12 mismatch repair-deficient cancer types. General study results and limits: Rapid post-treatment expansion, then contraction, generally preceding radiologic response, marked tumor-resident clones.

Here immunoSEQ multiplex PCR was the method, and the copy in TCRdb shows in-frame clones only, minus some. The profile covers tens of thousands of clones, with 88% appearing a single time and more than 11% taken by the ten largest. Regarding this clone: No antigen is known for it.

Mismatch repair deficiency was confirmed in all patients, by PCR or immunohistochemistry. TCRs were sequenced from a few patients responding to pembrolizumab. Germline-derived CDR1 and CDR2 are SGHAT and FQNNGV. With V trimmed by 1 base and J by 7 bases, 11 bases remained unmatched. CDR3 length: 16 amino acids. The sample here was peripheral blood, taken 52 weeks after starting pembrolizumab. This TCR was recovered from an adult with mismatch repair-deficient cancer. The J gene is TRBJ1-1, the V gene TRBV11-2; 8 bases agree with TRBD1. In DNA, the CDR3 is TGTGCCAGCAGCTTAGGGGGCAGAGACAGGGGTTTTGAAGCTTTCTTT. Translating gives CASSLGGRDRGFEAFF.